These 12 T cell receptor beta chains were all obtained from the same sample, sequenced in a study of cytomegalovirus exposure and HLA in healthy donors. The PCR ran on 60 Vbeta and 13 Jbeta primers. Sequencing used immunoSEQ multiplex PCR; TCRdb keeps in-frame clones, though not all of them. The sample contains approximately 140,000 clones, 60% to 70% of which appear only once. Sequenced: PBMCs. These receptors came from a woman aged 55-69 years in good health and CMV-seropositive.

The rearrangement joins TRBV28 to TRBJ2-2; D is unresolved. The ends were cut back, 7 bases at V and 1 base at J, with 4 bases in the middle. This CDR3 is built from 12 residues. From germline, CDR1 is MDHEN and CDR2 SYDVKM. This CDR3 is CASTRNTGELFF. As DNA, the CDR3 is TGTGCCAGCACCCGGAACACCGGGGAGCTGTTTTTT.

The CDR3 DNA is TGTGCCAGCAGTTACTTACAGGGAACTAATGAAAAACTGTTTTTT. This gives the protein CASSYLQGTNEKLFF. The V gene is TRBV6-5, the J gene TRBJ1-4; D may be TRBD1 (6 bases). Germline lookup yields CDR1 MNHEY and CDR2 SVGAGI. The V end lost 1 base, the J end lost 1 base, and 7 bases lay between the germline ends. The CDR3 has 15 residues.

This clone appeared once. This rearrangement joins TRBV19 to TRBJ2-7; TRBD1 agrees at 11 bases. Germline V gives CDR1 LNHDA, CDR2 SQIVND (reference sequence). The CDR3 sequence is 14 residues long. The trim removed 8 bases at V and 2 bases at J, leaving 5 bases unmatched. The DNA of the CDR3 is TGTGCCAGTGCTCCGGGACAGGGGGCCTACGAGCAGTACTTC. It yields the protein CASAPGQGAYEQYF.

V gene TRBV7-2 combines with J gene TRBJ2-3; possible D gene TRBD1, 7 bases. This CDR3 is 13 amino acids long. Per the germline V gene, CDR1 is SGHTA and CDR2 is FQGNSA. V lost 5 bases, J lost 13 bases, and 19 bases lay in between. The CDR3 coding sequence is TGTGCCAGCAGCCCAAGCCGAACAGGGGAGGAGTATTTT. Amino acid sequence: CASSPSRTGEEYF.

This chain uses TRBV11-2 with TRBJ2-1; perhaps TRBD1 as D (6 bases). Germline V gene data show CDR1 as SGHAT and CDR2 as FQNNGV. V gave up 6 bases and J gave up 7 bases, with 22 bases separating them. The CDR3 length is 16 residues. This CDR3 is CASRPRGGPGGNEQFF. The CDR3 DNA reads TGTGCCAGCAGACCAAGAGGGGGACCCGGTGGGAATGAGCAGTTCTTC.

The rearrangement uses TRBV30 and TRBJ2-7; maybe TRBD1 (5 bases). Between the trimmed V and J ends, which lost 4 bases and 1 base, there was a span of 14 bases. Per germline, CDR1 GTSNPN and CDR2 SVGIG (reference sequence). The CDR3 is 14 residues long. CDR3 nucleotide sequence: TGTGCCTGGAACCTCCTAGGGGTATCCTACGAGCAGTACTTC. As protein: CAWNLLGVSYEQYF.

The chain uses TRBV6-5 and TRBJ2-2; 8 positions agree with TRBD2. The CDR3 is 13 amino acids. CDR1 and CDR2 from the germline V gene are MNHEY and SVGAGI. V dropped 10 bases and J dropped 5; count of bases not matched to a gene: 6. Written as DNA, the CDR3 is TGTGCCACCCAGCGGGAGAGTACCGGGGAGCTGTTTTTT. This codes for CATQRESTGELFF.

The V call is TRBV7-9, the J call TRBJ2-7; 10 bases are a match to TRBD1. Germline CDR1 reads SEHNR; CDR2 reads FQNEAQ (reference sequence). V lost 5 bases, J lost 7 bases, and 11 bases stayed unmatched. CDR3 length equals 15 residues. CDR3 DNA sequence: TGTGCCAGCAGCGTGTTGGGACAGGGGATTTGGGAGCAGTACTTC. This codes for CASSVLGQGIWEQYF.

The chain uses TRBV9 and TRBJ1-2; 8 bases are shared with TRBD1. The CDR3 contains 15 residues. The ends lost 3 bases at V and 4 bases at J; junction bases unmatched: 8. The germline gives CDR1 SGDLS, CDR2 YYNGEE. CDR3 bases: TGTGCCAGCAGCGGTGTGGGACAGGTGTTCTATGGCTACACCTTC. It specifies CASSGVGQVFYGYTF.

This chain connects TRBV7-9 to TRBJ1-4; 8 nucleotides match TRBD1. Trimming cost V 5 bases and J 7 bases; bases outside gene matches: 9. The CDR3 has 15 amino acids. Germline V CDR1 and CDR2: SEHNR, FQNEAQ (reference sequence). CDR3 in amino acids: CASSVRQGLGEKLFF. For the CDR3, the DNA is TGTGCCAGCAGCGTAAGACAGGGGCTAGGTGAAAAACTGTTTTTT.

This chain links TRBV4-1 with TRBJ1-2; D is perhaps TRBD1 (6 bases). This CDR3 region has 15 residues. Deletions cut 4 bases from V and 4 bases from J, with 16 bases between. Germline CDR1 reads MGHRA; CDR2 reads YSYEKL. The chain's CDR3 is CASSLLRKGGYGYTF. CDR3 DNA: TGCGCCAGCAGCCTCCTTAGGAAAGGGGGCTATGGCTACACCTTC.

The chain combines TRBV29-1 with TRBJ2-3, with D perhaps matching TRBD1 (6 bases). This CDR3 contains 14 residues. Trimming left V 6 bases short and J 5 bases short, with 18 bases between. Per germline, CDR1 SQVTM and CDR2 ANQGSEA. CDR3 loop: CSVPGHLFGDTQYF. The CDR3 DNA follows: TGCAGCGTGCCGGGACACCTCTTTGGAGATACGCAGTATTTT.